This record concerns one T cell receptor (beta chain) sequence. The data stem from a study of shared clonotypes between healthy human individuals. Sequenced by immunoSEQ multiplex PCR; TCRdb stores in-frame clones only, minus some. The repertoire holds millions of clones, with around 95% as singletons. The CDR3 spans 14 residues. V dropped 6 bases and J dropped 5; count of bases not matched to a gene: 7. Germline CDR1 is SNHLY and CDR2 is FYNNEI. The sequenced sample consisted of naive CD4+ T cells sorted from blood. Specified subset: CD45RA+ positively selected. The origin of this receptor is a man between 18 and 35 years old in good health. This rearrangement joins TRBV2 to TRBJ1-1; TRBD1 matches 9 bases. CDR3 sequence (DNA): TGTGCCAGCAGACAGGGGGCGGTGGGGACTGAAGCTTTCTTT. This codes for CASRQGAVGTEAFF.